Below, 28 T cell receptor beta chains from the same sample are listed, as sequenced in a study of T-cell reconstitution after alpha-beta-depleted transplantation in children. Unique molecular identifiers were incorporated during preparation of the TCRbeta library. TCRdb reanalysed the PCR reads using MiXCR and keeps one entry per CDR3 protein. The data hold over 120,000 distinct CDR3 sequences, with 8% to 10% observed a single time. This material consisted of PBMCs, mostly from graft donor cells, taken 180 days after TCRalphabeta/CD19-depleted stem cell transplant. The receptor set was obtained from a female patient aged 2-15 years who had a stem cell transplant for congenital amegakaryocytic thrombocytopenia, so the T cells may come from the graft donor.

This clonotype came up many times. The chain employs TRBV20-1 and TRBJ1-6; D not resolved. There are 15 residues in the CDR3. The V end lost 3 bases, the J end lost 0 bases, and 9 bases lay between the germline ends. Germline V gene sequence: CDR1 DFQATT, CDR2 SNEGSKA (reference sequence). CDR3 bases: TGCAGTGCTAGGTGGGGAAGCTCCTATAATTCACCCCTCCACTTT. Protein product: CSARWGSSYNSPLHF.

Many counts were recorded for this clonotype. The J gene is TRBJ2-5, the V gene TRBV20-1; a possible D gene is TRBD1 (6 bases). The ends were cut back, 4 bases at V and 7 bases at J, with 16 bases in the middle. There are 13 residues in the CDR3. Germline-derived CDR1 and CDR2 are DFQATT and SNEGSKA (reference sequence). The CDR3 loop is CSANWGPQGTQYF. CDR3 DNA: TGCAGTGCTAACTGGGGGCCTCAGGGGACCCAGTACTTC.

This clonotype was detected only a few times. V gene TRBV5-1 combines with J gene TRBJ1-1, with D tentatively TRBD1 (6 bases). The CDR3 length is 15 residues. The ends were cut back, 0 bases at V and 3 bases at J, with 12 bases in the middle. Germline CDR1 SGHRS, CDR2 YFSETQ. The CDR3: CASSLAAGADTEAFF. The CDR3 DNA is TGCGCCAGCAGCTTGGCCGCGGGGGCGGACACTGAAGCTTTCTTT.

This clonotype was observed many times. This sequence joins TRBV4-1 and TRBJ2-7, with D possibly being TRBD1 (5 bases). Between the trimmed V and J ends, which lost 7 bases and 2 bases, there was a span of 15 bases. In germline, CDR1 is MGHRA, CDR2 YSYEKL. The length of the CDR3 is 14 residues. CDR3 nucleotide sequence: TGCGCCAGCACCCCAGGGTTGCTGGCCTACGAGCAGTACTTC. Protein sequence: CASTPGLLAYEQYF.

As regards this clonotype: Mismatch with germline at one junction end may stem from a read error. The chain employs TRBV7-9 and TRBJ1-2, with D tentatively TRBD1 (5 bases). The CDR3 consists of 14 residues. Germline CDR1 reads SEHNR; CDR2 reads FQNEAQ (reference sequence). The CDR3 here is CASSTPDGTYGYPF. CDR3 DNA: TGTGCCAGCAGCACCCCGGACGGGACTTATGGCTACCCCTTC.

Worth noting for this clonotype: One end of the junction fails to match germline, which may point to a read error. The J gene is TRBJ2-1, the V gene TRBV7-2, with D unresolved. This CDR3 spans 16 amino acids. Germline CDR1 reads SGHTA; CDR2 reads FQGNSA. CDR3 sequence: CASRRTQRILYNEQFF. The CDR3 DNA reads TGTGCCAGCAGGAGAACACAGCGAATACTGTACAATGAGCAGTTCTTT. Based on the CDR3 plus reference TRBV7-2 and TRBJ2-1, the full variable domain is GAGVSQSPSNKVTEKGKDVELRCDPISGHTALYWYRQSLGQGLEFLIYFQGNSAPDKSGLPSDRFSAERTGGSVSTLTIQRTQQEDSAVYLCASRRTQRILYNEQFFGPGTRLTVL.

This rearrangement joins TRBV12-3 or TRBV12-4 to TRBJ1-5; D is possibly TRBD1 (5 bases). Trimming removed 5 bases from V and 6 bases from J, with 11 bases in between. The CDR3 loop spans 13 amino acids. The CDR3 sequence is CASSHRRGQPQHF. The CDR3 DNA follows: TGTGCCAGCAGTCACAGGCGCGGTCAGCCCCAGCATTTT.

This clonotype was seen ten or more times. The rearrangement joins TRBV14 to TRBJ2-7; weak D call: TRBD1 (6 bases). V was shortened by 0 bases and J by 4 bases, with 13 bases between the two germline ends. This CDR3 is 15 amino acids long. Germline assignment: CDR1 SGHDN and CDR2 FVKESK. CDR3 DNA: TGTGCCAGCAGCCAAGACACGAACAGGGAGTACGAGCAGTACTTC. It is translated as CASSQDTNREYEQYF.

Regarding this clonotype: With a much larger clone just one base away, this may be a read error. The chain uses TRBV29-1 and TRBJ1-1, with a weak D call TRBD1 (5 bases). Deletions cut 4 bases from V and 7 bases from J, with 10 bases between. The CDR3 contains 11 residues. Germline V gene data show CDR1 as SQVTM and CDR2 as ANQGSEA. The CDR3 is CSVGRDREAFF. Written as DNA, the CDR3 is TGCAGCGTTGGGAGGGACCGTGAAGCTTTCTTT.

This clonotype was detected only a few times. The V gene is TRBV20-1, the J gene TRBJ2-7; D is uncertain. Trimming left V 8 bases short and J 2 bases short, with 16 bases between. Germline V CDR1 and CDR2: DFQATT, SNEGSKA (reference sequence). The CDR3 spans 13 residues. CDR3 protein: CSPLLLDPYEQYF. In nucleotides, the CDR3 is TGCAGTCCGCTGCTCCTAGATCCCTACGAGCAGTACTTC.

Points on this clonotype: A much larger clone lies one base from this, so it may be a read error. V usage is TRBV20-1 and J usage is TRBJ2-1; D perhaps matches TRBD2 (6 bases). Germline V CDR1 and CDR2: DFQATT, SNEGSKA (reference sequence). CDR3 length equals 15 residues. Trimming removed 5 bases at V and 3 bases at J, with 17 bases between. The CDR3 here is CSAGHPSGCYNEQFF. In nucleotides, the CDR3 is TGCAGTGCTGGCCACCCAAGCGGGTGCTACAATGAGCAGTTCTTC.

This clonotype has at least ten counts. The genes are TRBV28 and TRBJ1-2, with a weak D call TRBD1 (5 bases). The CDR3 covers 13 residues. V was clipped by 6 bases and J by 4 bases, with 12 bases between them. Germline CDR1 and CDR2: MDHEN and SYDVKM. This CDR3 reads CASRYPGGYGYTF. The CDR3 region has the DNA TGTGCCAGCAGATACCCCGGGGGCTATGGCTACACCTTC.

The V gene is TRBV3-1, the J gene TRBJ2-7, with D uncertain. Per the germline V gene, CDR1 is LGHDT and CDR2 is YNNKEL (reference sequence). The CDR3 runs to 14 residues. Trimming took off 5 bases at V and 6 bases at J, with 17 bases between the two ends. The CDR3 nucleotides are TGTGCCAGCAGCAAGAGACCGGTTCGGTTCGAGCAGTACTTC. It specifies CASSKRPVRFEQYF.

This clonotype was counted only a few times. The J gene is TRBJ1-4, the V gene TRBV4-1; D unresolved. The V end lost 0 bases, the J end lost 9 bases, and 8 bases lay between the germline ends. The CDR3 has 13 residues. In germline, CDR1 is MGHRA, CDR2 YSYEKL. CDR3 protein: CASSQEGWKKLFF. CDR3 DNA: TGCGCCAGCAGCCAAGAAGGGTGGAAAAAACTGTTTTTT.

Concerning this clonotype: This may arise from a read error, as a much more abundant clone is one base away. This likely comes from a read error, as the CDR3 has no conserved phenylalanine or tryptophan at its end. The chain uses TRBV5-1 and TRBJ2-5; D is unresolved. CDR1 and CDR2 (germline): SGHRS, YFSETQ. This CDR3 has 13 amino acids. Deletions cut 0 bases from V and 5 bases from J, with 8 bases between. This CDR3 is CASSLGAGETQYS. Written as DNA, the CDR3 is TGCGCCAGCAGCTTGGGGGCTGGGGAGACCCAGTACTCC.

This clonotype was seen a handful of times. This sequence joins TRBV7-2 and TRBJ2-7; 10 nucleotides match TRBD2. In germline, CDR1 is SGHTA, CDR2 FQGNSA. The CDR3 is 13 residues long. J lost 6 bases, V lost 5 bases, and 4 bases had no gene match. The CDR3 is CASSPLAGSEQYF. The CDR3 nucleotides read TGTGCCAGCAGCCCACTAGCGGGATCCGAGCAGTACTTC.

Only a few counts were recorded for this clonotype. The CDR3 sequence: CASSTVSGLARGRGEQFF. CDR3 nucleotide sequence: TGTGCCAGCAGCACTGTGTCGGGACTAGCCCGCGGTCGAGGTGAGCAGTTCTTC. V usage is TRBV11-2 and J usage is TRBJ2-1; 9 bases are shared with TRBD2. Germline-derived CDR1 and CDR2 are SGHAT and FQNNGV. V shed 5 bases, J shed 9 bases, and the junction held 20 bases outside the gene matches. The CDR3 has 18 residues.

This clonotype has a count of ten or more. This chain links TRBV7-9 with TRBJ1-4, with 8 bases matching TRBD1. This CDR3 is 14 amino acids long. CDR1 SEHNR and CDR2 FQNEAQ come from the germline V gene (reference sequence). V shed 7 bases, J shed 7 bases, and the junction held 8 bases outside the gene matches. CDR3 DNA: TGTGCCAGCAACTCCGGGACAGGAAGTGAAAAACTGTTTTTT. Protein product: CASNSGTGSEKLFF.

This clonotype showed up many times. V usage is TRBV30 and J usage is TRBJ1-1, with D possibly being TRBD1 (6 bases). The CDR3 has 12 amino acids. Germline CDR1 and CDR2: GTSNPN and SVGIG (reference sequence). With 4 bases removed from V and 10 bases from J, the gap between germline ends came to 16 bases. The CDR3 here is CAWNQQGLGAFF. CDR3 bases: TGTGCCTGGAACCAACAGGGATTAGGAGCTTTCTTT.

Many counts were recorded for this clonotype. This chain joins TRBV20-1 and TRBJ2-4, with 8 bases that match TRBD1. This CDR3 has 17 amino acids. Germline V gene data show CDR1 as DFQATT and CDR2 as SNEGSKA (reference sequence). V dropped 4 bases and J dropped 0; count of bases not matched to a gene: 11. This chain's CDR3 is CSATGTGIELAKNIQYF. The CDR3 DNA reads TGCAGTGCTACCGGGACAGGCATTGAGCTAGCCAAAAACATTCAGTACTTC.

This clonotype was recorded many times. This sequence joins TRBV5-1 and TRBJ2-3; D gene unclear. The germline gives CDR1 SGHRS, CDR2 YFSETQ. Trimming removed 0 bases from V and 4 bases from J, with 3 bases in between. CDR3 length: 12 amino acids. The CDR3 DNA follows: TGCGCCAGCAGCTTGGCCTCAGATACGCAGTATTTT. Translated: CASSLASDTQYF.

At least ten counts were recorded for this clonotype. This CDR3 is CASSYLQGSSGNTIYF. CDR3 bases: TGCGCCAGCAGCTATTTACAGGGATCCTCTGGAAACACCATATATTTT. The rearrangement joins TRBV4-1 to TRBJ1-3; perhaps TRBD1 as D (6 bases). Trimming pared 5 bases from V and 0 bases from J, leaving 14 bases between. Germline values: CDR1 MGHRA, CDR2 YSYEKL. This CDR3 contains 16 residues.

This clonotype was found many times. The rearrangement joins TRBV10-3 to TRBJ1-5; possibly TRBD1 for D (5 bases). Germline V gene data show CDR1 as ENHRY and CDR2 as SYGVKD. CDR3 length equals 14 residues. Trimming took 2 bases from V and 6 from J, leaving 11 bases between them. The CDR3 spells CAISETTGAQPQHF. The CDR3 coding sequence is TGTGCCATCAGTGAGACTACAGGAGCTCAGCCCCAGCATTTT.

In the case of this clonotype: One base away lies a much larger clone, so this may be a sequencing read error. The chain recombines TRBV28 with TRBJ2-7; 10 nucleotides line up with TRBD2. V trimming: 6 bases; J trimming: 6 bases; junction bases outside the gene matches: 5. Germline CDR1 reads MDHEN; CDR2 reads SYDVKM. The CDR3 has 13 residues. CDR3 loop: CASSTGLASEQYF. The CDR3, as DNA: TGTGCCAGCAGCACGGGACTAGCGAGCGAGCAGTACTTC.

CDR3 region: CASSPKTGPYRYTF. In DNA, the CDR3 is TGTGCCAGCAGCCCGAAGACGGGTCCTTATCGCTACACCTTC. The gene calls are TRBV9 and TRBJ1-2; D gene ambiguous. The CDR3 is 14 amino acids. The germline V gene encodes CDR1 SGDLS and CDR2 YYNGEE. The V gene lost 4 bases and the J gene lost 9 bases, with 19 bases spanning the gap.

The rearrangement links TRBV6-1 to TRBJ1-5; 7 bases map to TRBD1. The CDR3 length is 15 residues. V dropped 6 bases and J dropped 2; count of bases not matched to a gene: 7. Germline CDR1 and CDR2: MNHNS and SASEGT. DNA of the CDR3: TGTGCCAGCAGCGAACAGGGGAGAGGCAATCAGCCCCAGCATTTT. Translated: CASSEQGRGNQPQHF.

This clonotype was seen a handful of times. A clone one base away is much larger, so this may be a read error. In DNA, the CDR3 is TGCGCCAGCAGCTTATCCACTGGGGTAAGCGAGCAGTACTTC. This gives the protein CASSLSTGVSEQYF. The chain has TRBV5-1 and TRBJ2-7; D is unclear. V lost 2 bases, J lost 6 bases, and 15 bases lay in between. Germline V gene lookup returns CDR1 SGHRS and CDR2 YFSETQ. The CDR3 extends over 14 amino acids.

At least ten counts were recorded for this clonotype. The chain combines TRBV5-6 with TRBJ1-2; D unresolved. Deletions cut 4 bases from V and 7 bases from J, with 17 bases between. Germline-derived CDR1 and CDR2 are SGHDT and YYEEEE. The CDR3 has 14 amino acids. CDR3 sequence (DNA): TGTGCCAGCAGCCCCCAACGAATAGACCGTGGCTACACCTTC. Translation: CASSPQRIDRGYTF.